Each of the 25 T cell receptor beta chains below was sequenced from the same sample in a study of shared clonotypes between healthy human individuals. Assay: immunoSEQ multiplex PCR; the TCRdb copy retains only in-frame clones and omits some. The sample yields more than 400,000 clones, around 96% seen once. Sequenced: naive CD4+ T cells sorted from blood. The subset: CD45RA+ positively selected. The receptors stem from a young woman in good health.

CDR3 nucleotide sequence: TGTGCCAGCAGTTTAGCAGCGCGCTCTGGGGCCAACGTCCTGACTTTC. Its translation: CASSLAARSGANVLTF. V is TRBV28 and J is TRBJ2-6; D is uncertain. This CDR3 is 16 amino acids long. Trimming left V 2 bases short and J 0 bases short, with 8 bases between. The germline gives CDR1 MDHEN, CDR2 SYDVKM.

The sample holds one count of this clone. Here the CDR3 reads CASSLEGQGAGQPQHF. In DNA, the CDR3 is TGTGCCAGCAGCTTGGAGGGACAGGGTGCAGGTCAGCCCCAGCATTTT. The chain is built from TRBV5-4 and TRBJ1-5; 9 positions match TRBD1. The ends lost 0 bases at V and 6 bases at J; junction bases unmatched: 7. Germline V CDR1 and CDR2: SGHNT, YYREEE (reference sequence). CDR3 length: 16 residues.

V gene TRBV5-4 combines with J gene TRBJ2-1, with 14 nucleotides matching TRBD2. The V and J ends lost 1 base and 6 bases, in that order; junction bases with no gene match: 6. The CDR3 contains 17 residues. The germline gives CDR1 SGHNT, CDR2 YYREEE (reference sequence). CDR3 in DNA: TGTGCCAGCAGCTTGCTGGGACTAGCGGGAGTCTCCAATGAGCAGTTCTTC. This sequence encodes CASSLLGLAGVSNEQFF.

This chain uses TRBV5-1 with TRBJ1-2, with a weak D call TRBD1 (5 bases). V dropped 0 bases and J dropped 8 bases, with 23 bases sitting between them. The CDR3 loop spans 17 amino acids. Germline CDR1 reads SGHRS; CDR2 reads YFSETQ. The CDR3 sequence: CASSLEGPDLMSYGYTF. CDR3 nucleotides: TGCGCCAGCAGCTTGGAGGGACCAGACCTTATGTCTTACGGCTACACCTTC.

The chain is built from TRBV7-8 and TRBJ1-5, with D possibly being TRBD1 (5 bases). CDR1 and CDR2 from the germline V gene are SGHVS and FQNEAQ. The CDR3 has 15 residues. V lost 1 base, J lost 4 bases, and 11 bases lay in between. DNA for the CDR3: TGTGCCAGCAGCTTAGGTAACCAGGGAAATCAGCCCCAGCATTTT. Protein product: CASSLGNQGNQPQHF. The whole variable domain, filled in from reference TRBV7-8 and TRBJ1-5, reads GAGVSQSPRYKVAKRGQDVALRCDPISGHVSLFWYQQALGQGPEFLTYFQNEAQLDKSGLPSDRFFAERPEGSVSTLKIQRTQQEDSAVYLCASSLGNQGNQPQHFGDGTRLSIL.

The chain links TRBV29-1 to TRBJ2-5; D remains ambiguous. Gene TRBJ2-7 matches the end of the DNA better, so the J call may be wrong. Per the germline V gene, CDR1 is SQVTM and CDR2 is ANQGSEA. CDR3 length: 13 residues. Here the CDR3 DNA reads TGCAGCGCCTGGCGCGGTAACCCCTACGAGCAGTACTTC. As protein: CSAWRGNPYEQYF.

The chain links TRBV27 to TRBJ2-7; D is unresolved. Germline values: CDR1 MNHEY, CDR2 SMNVEV (reference sequence). CDR3 length: 14 residues. Trimming pared 3 bases from V and 0 bases from J, leaving 9 bases between. The CDR3 spells CASSFSQSSYEQYF. CDR3 in DNA: TGTGCCAGCAGTTTTTCGCAGAGCTCCTACGAGCAGTACTTC.

V is TRBV11-2 and J is TRBJ2-7, with D uncertain. V lost 4 bases, J lost 4 bases, and 17 bases lay in between. Germline V CDR1 and CDR2: SGHAT, FQNNGV. CDR3 length: 15 amino acids. In DNA form, the CDR3 reads TGTGCCAGCAGCTCGCTTTACTCTGGATCATACGAGCAGTACTTC. Translation: CASSSLYSGSYEQYF. Supplemented by reference TRBV11-2 and TRBJ2-7, the full variable domain reads EAGVAQSPRYKIIEKRQSVAFWCNPISGHATLYWYQQILGQGPKLLIQFQNNGVVDDSQLPKDRFSAERLKGVDSTLKIQPAKLEDSAVYLCASSSLYSGSYEQYFGPGTRLTVT.

The rearrangement joins TRBV11-2 to TRBJ2-7; 8 bases line up with TRBD2. CDR3 size: 14 residues. The junction had 4 bases not matched to a gene; V was cut back by 2 bases and J by 4 bases. CDR1 and CDR2 (germline): SGHAT, FQNNGV. CDR3 amino acids: CASSLQRLAYEQYF. Written as DNA, the CDR3 is TGTGCCAGCAGCTTACAGCGACTAGCGTACGAGCAGTACTTC.

The chain links TRBV2 to TRBJ1-2; the D is unclear. V lost 4 bases to trimming and J lost 6 bases, with 6 bases between them. From germline, CDR1 is SNHLY and CDR2 FYNNEI. The CDR3 sequence is 11 residues long. CDR3 sequence reads: CASSVWDGYTF. CDR3 in DNA: TGTGCCAGCAGTGTCTGGGATGGCTACACCTTC.

This chain connects TRBV28 to TRBJ2-7; D is possibly TRBD1 or TRBD2 (5 bases each). The V gene's germline CDR1 is MDHEN and CDR2 SYDVKM. V lost 5 bases and J lost 2, with 10 bases in between. This CDR3 is built from 13 residues. The CDR3 region is CASSVTGPYEQYF. The CDR3 coding sequence is TGTGCCAGCAGTGTTACGGGGCCCTACGAGCAGTACTTC.

This chain joins TRBV2 and TRBJ2-7; D possibly corresponds to TRBD2 (7 bases). V dropped 4 bases and J dropped 7 bases, with 20 bases sitting between them. This CDR3 region has 15 residues. Germline-derived CDR1 and CDR2 are SNHLY and FYNNEI. The CDR3 DNA reads as TGTGCCAGCAGTGTGGGGGGGGCCGAGGGTCGGGAGCAGTACTTC. Amino acids: CASSVGGAEGREQYF.

V usage is TRBV27 and J usage is TRBJ1-2; 10 bases are a match to TRBD1. J was trimmed by 4 bases and V by 0 bases; bases with no gene match: 2. Per germline, CDR1 MNHEY and CDR2 SMNVEV (reference sequence). The CDR3 loop spans 15 amino acids. The CDR3 is CASSLSGQGIYGYTF. In nucleotides, the CDR3 is TGTGCCAGCAGTTTATCGGGACAGGGGATCTATGGCTACACCTTC.

The chain's CDR3 is CASSLRREQYF. DNA for the CDR3: TGTGCCAGCAGCTTAAGGCGCGAGCAGTACTTC. This chain links TRBV7-8 with TRBJ2-7; no reliable D call. CDR3 length: 11 residues. Trimming removed 2 bases at V and 6 bases at J, with 5 bases between. Per the germline V gene, CDR1 is SGHVS and CDR2 is FQNEAQ.

CDR3 sequence: CASSLRTSGRPDTQYF. In DNA form, the CDR3 reads TGCGCCAGCAGCTTGCGGACTAGCGGGAGACCAGATACGCAGTATTTT. The gene calls are TRBV5-1 and TRBJ2-3, with 13 bases that match TRBD2. Germline V gene lookup returns CDR1 SGHRS and CDR2 YFSETQ. The CDR3 sequence is 16 residues long. J gave up 4 bases and V 1 base, and 3 bases lay outside the gene matches.

The chain links TRBV10-1 to TRBJ2-7, with 9 bases identical to TRBD1. Looked up from germline, CDR1 is WNHNN and CDR2 is SYGVQD (reference sequence). The ends lost 3 bases at V and 8 bases at J; junction bases unmatched: 14. The CDR3 spans 16 residues. In DNA, the CDR3 is TGCGCCAGCAGTGATTTCCAGGACAGGGGAGCTGGGAAGCAGTACTTC. Its translation is CASSDFQDRGAGKQYF.

The rearrangement links TRBV6-5 to TRBJ1-4, with D possibly matching TRBD1 (6 bases). The CDR3 runs to 15 residues. The germline V gene has CDR1 MNHEY and CDR2 SVGAGI. V lost 4 bases and J 0 bases, leaving 9 bases between the germline ends. CDR3 loop: CASSWRGPTNEKLFF. CDR3 DNA: TGTGCCAGCAGTTGGCGGGGGCCAACTAATGAAAAACTGTTTTTT.

V usage is TRBV4-1 and J usage is TRBJ1-1, with TRBD1 as a possible D gene (6 bases). Germline CDR1 MGHRA, CDR2 YSYEKL. The CDR3 length is 15 residues. V was shortened by 2 bases and J by 1 base, with 11 bases between the two germline ends. The CDR3 DNA is TGCGCCAGCAGCCAATCTTGGGGGCCGAACACTGAAGCTTTCTTT. This gives the protein CASSQSWGPNTEAFF.

The CDR3 region is CASSPTRVYNEQFF. CDR3 nucleotide sequence: TGTGCCAGCAGCCCCACCAGAGTTTACAATGAGCAGTTCTTC. V usage is TRBV7-8 and J usage is TRBJ2-1; D is undetermined. V lost 5 bases, J lost 4 bases, and 12 bases lay in between. In germline, CDR1 is SGHVS, CDR2 FQNEAQ. The CDR3 spans 14 residues.

V usage is TRBV10-2 and J usage is TRBJ2-7; 8 nucleotides line up with TRBD2. Germline values: CDR1 WSHSY, CDR2 SAAADI. The trim removed 6 bases at V and 0 bases at J, leaving 10 bases unmatched. The length of the CDR3 is 16 residues. The CDR3 protein is CASSSEVAGTSYEQYF. DNA for the CDR3: TGCGCCAGCAGCTCCGAGGTAGCGGGAACCTCCTACGAGCAGTACTTC.

The chain employs TRBV5-1 and TRBJ1-6, with TRBD1 identical over 8 bases. Germline assignment: CDR1 SGHRS and CDR2 YFSETQ. This CDR3 contains 14 residues. V lost 4 bases and J lost 8; bases outside the gene matches: 5. This chain's CDR3 is CASSHGTGDSPLHF. Written as DNA, the CDR3 is TGCGCCAGCAGCCATGGGACAGGCGATTCACCCCTCCACTTT.

The CDR3: CASSQVQSPESYEQYF. The CDR3 region has the DNA TGCGCCAGCAGCCAAGTGCAGTCCCCGGAATCCTACGAGCAGTACTTC. The chain joins TRBV4-1 to TRBJ2-7; D not certain. CDR1 is MGHRA, CDR2 YSYEKL, per germline. This CDR3 is built from 16 residues. The V and J ends lost 1 base and 1 base respectively, with 14 bases between them.

This sequence joins TRBV28 and TRBJ2-7; TRBD1 matches at 7 bases. This CDR3 has 14 residues. Germline V gives CDR1 MDHEN, CDR2 SYDVKM. Losses at the gene ends were 5 bases for V and 6 bases for J; bases not matched to a gene: 10. The CDR3 DNA reads as TGTGCCAGCAGTCTCGACAGGGCCTCATTCGAGCAGTACTTC. This translates into CASSLDRASFEQYF.

In its sample, this clone was seen once. This rearrangement joins TRBV27 to TRBJ1-5; no definite D call. The length of the CDR3 is 13 residues. Germline V gives CDR1 MNHEY, CDR2 SMNVEV (reference sequence). Trimming removed 3 bases from V and 3 bases from J, with 6 bases in between. The CDR3 sequence: CASSLDHNQPQHF. CDR3 DNA: TGTGCCAGCAGTTTGGATCACAATCAGCCCCAGCATTTT.

The rearrangement uses TRBV5-1 and TRBJ1-2, with 10 bases aligning to TRBD1. The CDR3 loop spans 15 amino acids. The J segment lost 4 bases and the V segment lost 4 bases, leaving 7 bases of the junction unmatched. Germline assignment: CDR1 SGHRS and CDR2 YFSETQ. CDR3 amino acids: CASSVKTGGGYGYTF. Here the CDR3 DNA reads TGCGCCAGCAGCGTCAAGACAGGGGGCGGCTATGGCTACACCTTC.